Described below is a single TCR beta chain sequence and its context. This specimen comes from a study of tumor-infiltrating lymphocytes in primary liver carcinoma. TCR beta cDNA was made from 400 to 500 ng total RNA with a constant-region primer. What produced the TCR beta libraries was three nested multiplex PCR rounds using slightly modified ARM-PCR. It was with TRBV1-TRBV30 forward primers and a C-beta reverse primer that the first two PCR rounds were run, at around 10 cycles each. TCRdb itself ran the multiplex PCR reads through MiXCR, one entry per CDR3 protein. The data show under 90,000 distinct CDR3 sequences, around 70% seen once. Trimming took 5 bases from V and 4 from J, leaving 15 bases between them. Germline CDR1 reads MNHEY; CDR2 reads SVGEGT. The CDR3 is 15 residues long. Starting material for RNA and DNA co-extraction consisted of roughly 18-34 mg of unsorted bulk tissue.

The gene calls are TRBV6-2 or TRBV6-3 and TRBJ2-1; no clear D. The TCR comes from a man between 35 and 55 years old with primary liver carcinoma and hepatitis B virus infection. Sequences were obtained from liver tumor tissue from sampling region 1. Sample subset: tumor region T1, superior pole. The CDR3 spells CASSHAGPFYNEQFF. DNA of the CDR3: TGTGCCAGCAGTCACGCTGGGCCGTTTTACAATGAGCAGTTCTTC.